The clone carrying this T cell receptor (beta chain) turned up a few times. The data derive from a study of T-cell reconstitution after alpha-beta-depleted transplantation in children. TCRbeta library preparation incorporated unique molecular identifiers. From the PCR reads, TCRdb called clonotypes with MiXCR, one entry per CDR3 protein. In the table there are around 700,000 distinct CDR3 sequences, 13% of which are singletons. The CDR3 has 16 amino acids. J gave up 6 bases and V 4 bases, and 9 bases lay outside the gene matches. The germline gives CDR1 SGHTA, CDR2 FQGTGA. Specimen: PBMCs, collected before TCRalphabeta/CD19-depleted stem cell transplant. This chain connects TRBV7-3 to TRBJ2-1; 10 bases map to TRBD2. This TCR came from a girl aged 2 to 9 with congenital amegakaryocytic thrombocytopenia, due to receive a stem cell transplant. CDR3 amino acids: CASSSTWLAGANEQFF. In DNA, the CDR3 is TGTGCCAGCAGCTCCACGTGGCTAGCGGGAGCCAATGAGCAGTTCTTC.